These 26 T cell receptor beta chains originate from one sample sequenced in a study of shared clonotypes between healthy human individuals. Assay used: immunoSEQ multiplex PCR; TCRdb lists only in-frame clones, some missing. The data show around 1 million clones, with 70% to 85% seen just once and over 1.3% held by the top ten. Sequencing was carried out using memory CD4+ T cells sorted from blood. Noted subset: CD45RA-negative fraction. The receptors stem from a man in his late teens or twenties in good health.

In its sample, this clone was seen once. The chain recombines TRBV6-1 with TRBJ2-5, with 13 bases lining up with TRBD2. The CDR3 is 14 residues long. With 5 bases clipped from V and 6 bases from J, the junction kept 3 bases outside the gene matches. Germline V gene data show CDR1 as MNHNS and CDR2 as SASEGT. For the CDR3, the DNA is TGTGCCAGCAGTACTAGCGGGGGGGCTAAGACCCAGTACTTC. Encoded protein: CASSTSGGAKTQYF.

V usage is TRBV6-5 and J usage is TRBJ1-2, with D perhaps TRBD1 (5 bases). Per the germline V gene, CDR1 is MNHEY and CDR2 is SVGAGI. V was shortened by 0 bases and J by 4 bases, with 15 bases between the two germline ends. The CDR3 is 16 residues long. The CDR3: CASSYSTGGWSYGYTF. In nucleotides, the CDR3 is TGTGCCAGCAGTTACTCGACGGGGGGGTGGAGCTATGGCTACACCTTC.

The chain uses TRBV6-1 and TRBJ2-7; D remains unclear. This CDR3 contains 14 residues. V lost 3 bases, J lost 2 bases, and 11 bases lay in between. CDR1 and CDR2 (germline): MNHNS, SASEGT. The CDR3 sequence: CASSESGRPYEQYF. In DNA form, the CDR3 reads TGTGCCAGCAGTGAGTCGGGCAGGCCCTACGAGCAGTACTTC.

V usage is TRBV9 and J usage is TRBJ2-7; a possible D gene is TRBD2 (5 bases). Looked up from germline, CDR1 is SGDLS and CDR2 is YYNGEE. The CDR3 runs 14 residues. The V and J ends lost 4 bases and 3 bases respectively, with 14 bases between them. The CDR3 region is CASSPFSEGYEQYF. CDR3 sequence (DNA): TGTGCCAGCAGCCCATTTTCAGAGGGCTACGAGCAGTACTTC.

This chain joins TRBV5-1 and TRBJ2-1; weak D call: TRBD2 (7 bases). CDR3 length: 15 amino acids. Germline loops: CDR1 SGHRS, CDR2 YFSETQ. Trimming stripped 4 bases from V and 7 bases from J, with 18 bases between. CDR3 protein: CASSPAGGGYNEQFF. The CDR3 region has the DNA TGCGCCAGCAGCCCGGCGGGCGGGGGCTATAATGAGCAGTTCTTC.

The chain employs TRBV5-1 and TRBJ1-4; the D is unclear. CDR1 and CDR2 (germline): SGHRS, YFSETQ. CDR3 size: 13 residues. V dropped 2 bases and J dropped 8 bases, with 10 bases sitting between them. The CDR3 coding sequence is TGCGCCAGCAGCTTCAGTGGTGGGGAAAAACTGTTTTTT. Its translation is CASSFSGGEKLFF. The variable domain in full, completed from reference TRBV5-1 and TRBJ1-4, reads KAGVTQTPRYLIKTRGQQVTLSCSPISGHRSVSWYQQTPGQGLQFLFEYFSETQRNKGNFPGRFSGRQFSNSRSEMNVSTLELGDSALYLCASSFSGGEKLFFGSGTQLSVL.

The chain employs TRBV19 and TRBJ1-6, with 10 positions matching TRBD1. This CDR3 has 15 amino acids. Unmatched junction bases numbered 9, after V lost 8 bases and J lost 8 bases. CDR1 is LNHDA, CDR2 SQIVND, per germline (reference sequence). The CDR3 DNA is TGTGCCAGTCGCCTGGGACAGGGGCTAGATTCACCCCTCCACTTT. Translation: CASRLGQGLDSPLHF.

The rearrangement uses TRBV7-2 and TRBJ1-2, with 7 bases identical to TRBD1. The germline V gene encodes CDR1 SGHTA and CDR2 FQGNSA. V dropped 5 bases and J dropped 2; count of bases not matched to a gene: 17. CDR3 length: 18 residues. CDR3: CASSPPPWRGRGNYGYTF. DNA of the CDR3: TGTGCCAGCAGCCCACCTCCGTGGAGGGGGCGGGGGAACTATGGCTACACCTTC.

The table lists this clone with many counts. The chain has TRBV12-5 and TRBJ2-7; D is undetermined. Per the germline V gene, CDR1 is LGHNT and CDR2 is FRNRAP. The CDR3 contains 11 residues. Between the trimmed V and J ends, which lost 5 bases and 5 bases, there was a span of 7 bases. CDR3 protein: CASGPPDEQYF. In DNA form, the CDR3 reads TGTGCTAGTGGTCCCCCGGACGAGCAGTACTTC.

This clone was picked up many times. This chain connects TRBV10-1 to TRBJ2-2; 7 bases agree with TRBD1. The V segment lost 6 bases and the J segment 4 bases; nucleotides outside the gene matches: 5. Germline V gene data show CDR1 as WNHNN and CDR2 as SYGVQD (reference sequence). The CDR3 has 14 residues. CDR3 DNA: TGCGCCAGCAGGGCCGACAGGGCCACCGGGGAGCTGTTTTTT. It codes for CASRADRATGELFF.

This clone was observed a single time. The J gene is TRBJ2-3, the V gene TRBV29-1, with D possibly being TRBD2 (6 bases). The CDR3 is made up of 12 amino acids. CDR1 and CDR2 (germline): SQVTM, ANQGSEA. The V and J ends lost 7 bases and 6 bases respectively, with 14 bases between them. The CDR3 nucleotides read TGCAGCGGATATGTGGGGAGGGATACGCAGTATTTT. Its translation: CSGYVGRDTQYF.

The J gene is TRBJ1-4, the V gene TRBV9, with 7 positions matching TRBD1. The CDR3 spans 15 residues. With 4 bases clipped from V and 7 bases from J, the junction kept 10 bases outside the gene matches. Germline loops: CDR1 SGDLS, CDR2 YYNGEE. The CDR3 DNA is TGTGCCAGCAGCCAAGGGCAGGGGGGGGCTGAAAAACTGTTTTTT. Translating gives CASSQGQGGAEKLFF.

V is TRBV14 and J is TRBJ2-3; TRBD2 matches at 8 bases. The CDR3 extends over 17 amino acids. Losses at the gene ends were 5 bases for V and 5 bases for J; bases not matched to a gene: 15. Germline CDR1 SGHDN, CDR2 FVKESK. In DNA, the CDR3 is TGTGCCAGCAGCGCCTGGGGGACGGGAGGGCCAGGAGATACGCAGTATTTT. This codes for CASSAWGTGGPGDTQYF. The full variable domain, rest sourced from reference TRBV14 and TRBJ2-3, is EAGVTQFPSHSVIEKGQTVTLRCDPISGHDNLYWYRRVMGKEIKFLLHFVKESKQDESGMPNNRFLAERTGGTYSTLKVQPAELEDSGVYFCASSAWGTGGPGDTQYFGPGTRLTVL.

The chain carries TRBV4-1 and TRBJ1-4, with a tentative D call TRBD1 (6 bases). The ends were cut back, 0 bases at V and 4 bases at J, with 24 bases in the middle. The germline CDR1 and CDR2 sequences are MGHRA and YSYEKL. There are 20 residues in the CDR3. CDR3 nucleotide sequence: TGCGCCAGCAGCCAAGACCCCAGGGGTGGTTTTCGAGGGGGTAATGAAAAACTGTTTTTT. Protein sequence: CASSQDPRGGFRGGNEKLFF.

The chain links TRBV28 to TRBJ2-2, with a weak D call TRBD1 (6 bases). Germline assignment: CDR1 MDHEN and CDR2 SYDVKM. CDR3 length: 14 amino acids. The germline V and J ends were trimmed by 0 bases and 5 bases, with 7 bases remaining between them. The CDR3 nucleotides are TGTGCCAGCAGTTTATGGGGGGCAACCGGGGAGCTGTTTTTT. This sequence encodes CASSLWGATGELFF.

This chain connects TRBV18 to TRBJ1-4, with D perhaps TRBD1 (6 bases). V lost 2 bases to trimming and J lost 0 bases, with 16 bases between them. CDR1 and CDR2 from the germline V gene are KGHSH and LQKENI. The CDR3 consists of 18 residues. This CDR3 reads CASSPVYRERATNEKLFF. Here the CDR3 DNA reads TGTGCCAGCTCACCAGTTTACAGGGAAAGGGCAACTAATGAAAAACTGTTTTTT.

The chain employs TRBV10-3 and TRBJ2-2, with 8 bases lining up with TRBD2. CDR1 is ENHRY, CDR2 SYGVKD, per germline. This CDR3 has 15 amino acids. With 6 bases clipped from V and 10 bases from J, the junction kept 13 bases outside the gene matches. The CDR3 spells CAISGTSTGGKELFF. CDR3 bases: TGTGCCATCAGCGGGACTAGTACGGGAGGGAAGGAGCTGTTTTTT.

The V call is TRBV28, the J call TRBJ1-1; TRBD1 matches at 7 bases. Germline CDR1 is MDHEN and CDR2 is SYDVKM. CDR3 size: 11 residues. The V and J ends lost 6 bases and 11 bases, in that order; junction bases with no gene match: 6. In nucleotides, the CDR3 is TGTGCCAGCAGCCCGGGGACAGTTGCTTTCTTT. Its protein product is CASSPGTVAFF.

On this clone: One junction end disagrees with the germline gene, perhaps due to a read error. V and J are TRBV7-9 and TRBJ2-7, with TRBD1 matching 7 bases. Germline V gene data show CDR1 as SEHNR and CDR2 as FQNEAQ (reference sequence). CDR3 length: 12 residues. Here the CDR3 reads CASSSQPGQLDF. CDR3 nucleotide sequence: TGTGCCAGCAGCTCGCAGCCGGGACAGCTGGACTTC.

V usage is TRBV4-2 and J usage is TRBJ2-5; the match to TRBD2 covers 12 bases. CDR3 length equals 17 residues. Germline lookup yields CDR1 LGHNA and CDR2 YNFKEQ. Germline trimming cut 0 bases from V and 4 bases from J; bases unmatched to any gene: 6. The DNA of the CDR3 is TGTGCCAGCAGCCAAGAACCCACTAGCGGGAGGAGAGAGACCCAGTACTTC. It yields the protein CASSQEPTSGRRETQYF.

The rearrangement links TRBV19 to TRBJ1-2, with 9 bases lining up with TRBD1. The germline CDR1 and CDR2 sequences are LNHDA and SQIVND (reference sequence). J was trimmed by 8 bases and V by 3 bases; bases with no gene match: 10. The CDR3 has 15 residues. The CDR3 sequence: CASSISRGQGSGYTF. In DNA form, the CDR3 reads TGTGCCAGTAGTATCAGCAGGGGACAGGGCTCGGGCTACACCTTC.

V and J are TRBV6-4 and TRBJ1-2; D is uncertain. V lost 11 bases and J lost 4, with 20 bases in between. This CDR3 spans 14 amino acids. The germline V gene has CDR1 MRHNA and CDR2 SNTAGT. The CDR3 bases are TGTGCCCGCAACGCTTACTCTAACCCCTATGGCTACACCTTC. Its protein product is CARNAYSNPYGYTF.

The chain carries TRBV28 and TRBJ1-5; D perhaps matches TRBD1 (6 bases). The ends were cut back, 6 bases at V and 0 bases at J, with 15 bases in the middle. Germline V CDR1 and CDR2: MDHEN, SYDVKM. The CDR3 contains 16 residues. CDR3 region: CASRGRGAYSNQPQHF. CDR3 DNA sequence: TGTGCCAGCAGGGGGAGGGGGGCCTATAGCAATCAGCCCCAGCATTTT. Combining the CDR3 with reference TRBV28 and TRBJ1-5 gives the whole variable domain DVKVTQSSRYLVKRTGEKVFLECVQDMDHENMFWYRQDPGLGLRLIYFSYDVKMKEKGDIPEGYSVSREKKERFSLILESASTNQTSMYLCASRGRGAYSNQPQHFGDGTRLSIL.

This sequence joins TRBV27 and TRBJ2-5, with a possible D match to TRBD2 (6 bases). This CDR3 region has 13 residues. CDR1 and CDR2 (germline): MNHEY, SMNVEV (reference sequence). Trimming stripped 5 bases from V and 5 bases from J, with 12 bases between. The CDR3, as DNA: TGTGCCAGCAGTAATTCGGGGGTGGAGACCCAGTACTTC. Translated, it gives CASSNSGVETQYF.

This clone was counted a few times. The CDR3 DNA follows: TGTGCCAGCAGCTTAGTTAGGGGGCGCGCAGATACGCAGTATTTT. Amino acids: CASSLVRGRADTQYF. This chain links TRBV11-2 with TRBJ2-3, with TRBD1 identical over 7 bases. The CDR3 contains 15 residues. The germline V gene encodes CDR1 SGHAT and CDR2 FQNNGV. V was pared by 1 base and J by 4 bases, with 5 bases of the junction left unmatched. Together with reference TRBV11-2 and TRBJ2-3, the CDR3 gives the full variable domain: EAGVAQSPRYKIIEKRQSVAFWCNPISGHATLYWYQQILGQGPKLLIQFQNNGVVDDSQLPKDRFSAERLKGVDSTLKIQPAKLEDSAVYLCASSLVRGRADTQYFGPGTRLTVL.

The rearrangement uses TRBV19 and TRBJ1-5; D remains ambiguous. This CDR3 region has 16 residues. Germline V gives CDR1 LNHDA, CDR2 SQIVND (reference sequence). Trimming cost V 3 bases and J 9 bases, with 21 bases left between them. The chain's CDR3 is CASSMEGQWGARPQHF. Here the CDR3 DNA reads TGTGCCAGTAGTATGGAGGGTCAGTGGGGAGCTAGGCCCCAGCATTTT.